The clone carrying this T cell receptor (beta chain) has just a few counts. The antigen remains undetermined. This sample stems from a study of identical twins. The study's findings and limits: Partial confounding of zero-insertion analyses by invariant MAIT and iNKT cells was possible. Beta out-of-frame sequences displayed a weaker excess of sharing between twins. Conclusions came from cross-sectional statistical analysis, not from following the same donors.

The V gene lost 0 bases and the J gene lost 2 bases, with 13 bases spanning the gap. Germline V CDR1 and CDR2: SGHRS, YFSETQ. The CDR3 covers 16 residues. In TCRdb, the 5' RACE reads were re-called with MiXCR into one record per CDR3 protein. Here the sample spans 510,000 or so distinct CDR3 sequences, nearly 15% being singletons. These data also formed part of another study, on yellow fever vaccine responses in identical twins.

The sequenced material came from CD4+ T cells sorted from blood. The clonotype comes from a woman under 30 in good health. The rearrangement joins TRBV5-1 to TRBJ2-3; D tentatively reads TRBD1 or TRBD2 (5 bases each). The CDR3 DNA is TGCGCCAGCAGCTTGGGAGGGGAGAGGTACACAGATACGCAGTATTTT. It encodes CASSLGGERYTDTQYF.